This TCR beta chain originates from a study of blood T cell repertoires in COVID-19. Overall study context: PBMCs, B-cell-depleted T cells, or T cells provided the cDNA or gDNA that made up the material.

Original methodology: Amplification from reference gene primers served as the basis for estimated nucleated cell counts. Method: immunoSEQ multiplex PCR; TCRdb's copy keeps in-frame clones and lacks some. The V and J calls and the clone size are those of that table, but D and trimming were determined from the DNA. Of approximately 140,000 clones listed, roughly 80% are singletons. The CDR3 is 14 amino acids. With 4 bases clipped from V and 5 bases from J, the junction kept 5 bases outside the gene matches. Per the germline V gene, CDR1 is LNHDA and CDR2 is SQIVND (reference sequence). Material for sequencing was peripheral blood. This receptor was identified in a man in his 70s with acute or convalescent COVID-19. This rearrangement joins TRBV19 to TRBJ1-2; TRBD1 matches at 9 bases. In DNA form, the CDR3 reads TGTGCCAGTAGTACACAGGGGGCTGTTTATGGCTACACCTTC. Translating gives CASSTQGAVYGYTF.